The 12 T cell receptor beta chains in this list originate from one sample, sequenced in a study of blood T cell repertoires in COVID-19. Here immunoSEQ multiplex PCR was the method, and the copy in TCRdb shows in-frame clones only, minus some. This table has roughly 300,000 clones, approximately 85% appearing once. Sequenced input: peripheral blood. These receptors were taken from a woman between 50 and 59 years old with acute or convalescent COVID-19.

This clone was recorded once. This chain joins TRBV28 and TRBJ2-7; 8 nucleotides align to TRBD1. The J segment lost 4 bases and the V segment lost 5 bases, leaving 13 bases of the junction unmatched. This CDR3 is built from 16 residues. Germline V gene data show CDR1 as MDHEN and CDR2 as SYDVKM. CDR3 residues: CASSVTLRDRTYEQYF. Here the CDR3 DNA reads TGTGCCAGCAGTGTCACCCTCCGGGACAGGACGTACGAGCAGTACTTC.

The chain combines TRBV5-4 with TRBJ2-1; 12 bases match TRBD2. The CDR3 contains 15 residues. Germline V CDR1 and CDR2: SGHNT, YYREEE (reference sequence). V shed 4 bases, J shed 6 bases, and the junction held 5 bases outside the gene matches. CDR3: CASSRGTSGPNEQFF. The CDR3 bases are TGTGCCAGCAGCCGGGGGACTAGCGGGCCCAATGAGCAGTTCTTC.

The V gene is TRBV3-1 (or the pseudogene TRBV3-2), the J gene TRBJ1-1; no firm D call. Germline CDR1 and CDR2: LGHDT and YNNKEL (reference sequence). The CDR3 runs to 13 residues. Deletions cut 1 base from V and 1 base from J, with 4 bases between. Here the CDR3 reads CASSQVENTEAFF. The CDR3 DNA reads as TGTGCCAGCAGCCAAGTAGAGAACACTGAAGCTTTCTTT.

The chain carries TRBV2 and TRBJ1-4; tentatively, D is TRBD1 (5 bases). Germline lookup yields CDR1 SNHLY and CDR2 FYNNEI. The CDR3 covers 13 residues. V dropped 6 bases and J dropped 8 bases, with 13 bases sitting between them. The CDR3 is CASRGGYGEKLFF. The CDR3 nucleotides are TGTGCCAGCAGGGGGGGTTATGGAGAAAAACTGTTTTTT.

This chain joins TRBV4-2 and TRBJ1-6; unclear D gene. V gave up 0 bases and J gave up 12 bases, with 6 bases separating them. CDR1 is LGHNA and CDR2 is YNFKEQ in the germline V gene. This CDR3 comprises 12 residues. CDR3 bases: TGTGCCAGCAGCCAAGAAAGACTACCCCTCCACTTT. It translates to CASSQERLPLHF.

This clone has only a few counts. The CDR3 nucleotides are TGTGCCAGCTCACCACCTAGCGGGACCGCAGATACGCAGTATTTT. Its translation: CASSPPSGTADTQYF. The rearrangement uses TRBV18 and TRBJ2-3, with 8 bases identical to TRBD2. J lost 4 bases, V lost 0 bases, and 3 bases had no gene match. Germline values: CDR1 KGHSH, CDR2 LQKENI. The CDR3 spans 15 residues.

The rearrangement uses TRBV19 and TRBJ1-2; 10 nucleotides match TRBD1. The CDR3 totals 16 residues. J was trimmed by 7 bases and V by 4 bases; bases with no gene match: 12. CDR1 and CDR2 (germline): LNHDA, SQIVND (reference sequence). CDR3 nucleotide sequence: TGTGCCAGTAGTACCTCCGGGGACAGGGGCTTTGGTGGCTACACCTTC. It codes for CASSTSGDRGFGGYTF.

This clone was seen a single time. The chain joins TRBV27 to TRBJ2-1; 9 bases map to TRBD2. The CDR3 spans 15 residues. From germline, CDR1 is MNHEY and CDR2 SMNVEV (reference sequence). J was trimmed by 2 bases and V by 6 bases; bases with no gene match: 5. The CDR3 nucleotides are TGTGCCAGCAGGGATAGCGGGAGTACCTACAATGAGCAGTTCTTC. Translation gives CASRDSGSTYNEQFF.

This clone was detected a few times. The chain carries TRBV19 and TRBJ2-7; 11 positions match TRBD2. This CDR3 spans 15 amino acids. V lost 4 bases to trimming and J lost 3 bases; unmatched junction nucleotides: 5. Per the germline V gene, CDR1 is LNHDA and CDR2 is SQIVND (reference sequence). The CDR3 here is CASSTTSGSFYEQYF. The DNA for the CDR3 is TGTGCCAGTAGTACCACTAGCGGGAGTTTCTACGAGCAGTACTTC.

This chain uses TRBV3-1 (or the pseudogene TRBV3-2) with TRBJ2-2; weak D call: TRBD1 (6 bases). The germline V and J ends were trimmed by 3 bases and 5 bases, with 13 bases remaining between them. The CDR3 totals 15 residues. Germline V gene lookup returns CDR1 LGHDT and CDR2 YNNKEL (reference sequence). The CDR3 loop reads CASSQHAGETGELFF. In nucleotides, the CDR3 is TGTGCCAGCAGCCAGCATGCAGGGGAAACCGGGGAGCTGTTTTTT.

The chain carries TRBV3-1 (or the pseudogene TRBV3-2) and TRBJ2-2, with D maybe TRBD2 (5 bases). V was shortened by 1 base and J by 7 bases, with 13 bases between the two germline ends. This CDR3 comprises 15 residues. Looked up from germline, CDR1 is LGHDT and CDR2 is YNNKEL (reference sequence). The DNA for the CDR3 is TGTGCCAGCAGCCAAGGCGGCCCCGGGAACGGGGAGCTGTTTTTT. It codes for CASSQGGPGNGELFF.

This chain connects TRBV5-1 to TRBJ1-2; unclear D gene. The V gene lost 0 bases and the J gene lost 4 bases, with 19 bases spanning the gap. Germline CDR1 is SGHRS and CDR2 is YFSETQ. This CDR3 has 17 residues. This CDR3 is CASSLVSPPSYGYGYTF. Here the CDR3 DNA reads TGCGCCAGCAGCTTGGTGTCACCCCCCTCTTACGGCTATGGCTACACCTTC.